These 26 T cell receptor beta chains originate from one sample sequenced in a study of control samples from healthy donors and cancer patients (dated by TCRdb to between 2020 and 2021). The library was prepared using the immunoSEQ multiplex PCR assay. In TCRdb, the immuneACCESS table is reduced to in-frame sequences with V and J assigned. These tables do not hold every clone; where another copy was compared, an unresolved V gene accounts for under half, and the others remain unexplained. Across this sample there are 150,000 to 200,000 clones, with roughly 91% seen only once. The top ten constitute approximately 1.6% of the sample. Sequenced input: blood. The receptor source for this set is a woman in her thirties in good health.

The V and J genes are TRBV2 and TRBJ2-1, with 9 nucleotides matching TRBD1. After removal of 4 bases from V and 5 bases from J, the junction contained 3 bases not matched to a gene. Germline CDR1 SNHLY, CDR2 FYNNEI. The CDR3 is 14 amino acids. The chain's CDR3 is CASSVGQGNNEQFF. The CDR3 DNA follows: TGTGCCAGCAGTGTGGGACAGGGAAACAATGAGCAGTTCTTC.

The CDR3 loop is CASNRVDEKLFF. As DNA, the CDR3 is TGTGCCAGCAACCGGGTCGATGAAAAACTGTTTTTT. V is TRBV7-9 and J is TRBJ1-4, with D hard to call. This CDR3 has 12 residues. The germline V gene has CDR1 SEHNR and CDR2 FQNEAQ (reference sequence). The V end lost 7 bases, the J end lost 6 bases, and 9 bases lay between the germline ends. The full variable domain, completed using reference TRBV7-9 and TRBJ1-4, is DTGVSQNPRHKITKRGQNVTFRCDPISEHNRLYWYRQTLGQGPEFLTYFQNEAQLEKSRLLSDRFSAERPKGSFSTLEIQRTEQGDSAMYLCASNRVDEKLFFGSGTQLSVL.

This chain connects TRBV5-5 to TRBJ1-1; no clear D gene. Germline values: CDR1 SGHKS, CDR2 YYEKEE (reference sequence). The CDR3 has 14 residues. V was cut by 5 bases and J by 1 base, with 12 bases left in between. DNA for the CDR3: TGTGCCAGCAGTTACTACACGGGGAACACTGAAGCTTTCTTT. Translating gives CASSYYTGNTEAFF.

In regard to this clone: At one end the junction does not follow the germline gene, possibly because of a read error. The gene calls are TRBV6-5 and TRBJ2-1, with 12 bases fitting TRBD2. This CDR3 has 15 amino acids. Germline loops: CDR1 MNHEY, CDR2 SVGAGI. CDR3 DNA: TGTGCCAGCAGTGACTCTAGCGGGGGGGGCTATGAGCAGTTCTTC. Protein: CASSDSSGGGYEQFF.

The V gene is TRBV28, the J gene TRBJ2-4; 11 nucleotides match TRBD2. The CDR3 consists of 16 residues. With V trimmed by 3 bases and J by 6 bases, 7 bases remained unmatched. Germline V gene data show CDR1 as MDHEN and CDR2 as SYDVKM. CDR3 nucleotide sequence: TGTGCCAGCAGTTTTGGTGGTAGCGGGAGGGGAAACATTCAGTACTTC. It yields the protein CASSFGGSGRGNIQYF.

The CDR3 reads CASSTGPYNEQFF. The CDR3 nucleotides read TGTGCCAGCAGTACGGGGCCTTACAATGAGCAGTTCTTC. The V gene is TRBV2, the J gene TRBJ2-1; the D gene could be TRBD1 or TRBD2 (5 bases each). This CDR3 has 13 residues. The V and J ends lost 5 bases and 4 bases respectively, with 9 bases between them. Germline values: CDR1 SNHLY, CDR2 FYNNEI. The full variable domain, its missing parts supplied by reference TRBV2 and TRBJ2-1, is EPEVTQTPSHQVTQMGQEVILRCVPISNHLYFYWYRQILGQKVEFLVSFYNNEISEKSEIFDDQFSVERPDGSNFTLKIRSTKLEDSAMYFCASSTGPYNEQFFGPGTRLTVL.

There are a few counts of this clone. This rearrangement joins TRBV5-1 to TRBJ1-2, with TRBD1 identical over 7 bases. Per germline, CDR1 SGHRS and CDR2 YFSETQ. V trimming: 5 bases; J trimming: 3 bases; junction bases outside the gene matches: 7. This CDR3 has 14 amino acids. The CDR3 DNA is TGCGCCAGCAGACCGACAGGGATAGACTATGGCTACACCTTC. Residues: CASRPTGIDYGYTF.

This chain uses TRBV18 with TRBJ1-1, with 9 bases that match TRBD1. Germline loops: CDR1 KGHSH, CDR2 LQKENI. The junction had 5 bases not matched to a gene; V was cut back by 8 bases and J by 1 base. The CDR3 consists of 14 residues. CDR3 DNA sequence: TGTGCCAGCCGGACAGGGGCACCGAACACTGAAGCTTTCTTT. It yields the protein CASRTGAPNTEAFF.

CDR3 coding DNA: TGTGCCAGCAGCCAAGATGCGGGAGGGGCCTACAATGAGCAGTTCTTC. Translated, it gives CASSQDAGGAYNEQFF. V is TRBV4-2 and J is TRBJ2-1; 9 bases map to TRBD2. CDR3 length: 16 amino acids. V lost 0 bases, J lost 2 bases, and 2 bases stayed unmatched. Germline V gene sequence: CDR1 LGHNA, CDR2 YNFKEQ.

For this clone: Other DNA sequences of this sample code for an identical CDR3. The chain is built from TRBV28 and TRBJ2-3; 7 nucleotides align to TRBD2. The CDR3 has 16 residues. V shed 4 bases and J 3 bases; nucleotides not matched to a gene: 10. The germline V gene has CDR1 MDHEN and CDR2 SYDVKM. The DNA of the CDR3 is TGTGCCAGCAGTTCCCCCTCTAGCGGAGGAACAGATACGCAGTATTTT. Translation: CASSSPSSGGTDTQYF.

The chain joins TRBV4-2 to TRBJ2-7, with 7 bases fitting TRBD1. Germline V CDR1 and CDR2: LGHNA, YNFKEQ. This CDR3 region has 16 residues. With 0 bases clipped from V and 7 bases from J, the junction kept 12 bases outside the gene matches. The CDR3 region is CASSQDLLGGSREQYF. The DNA of the CDR3 is TGTGCCAGCAGCCAAGATCTATTAGGGGGCTCTCGGGAGCAGTACTTC.

The chain joins TRBV28 to TRBJ2-7; 16 positions match TRBD2. The trim removed 3 bases at V and 12 bases at J, leaving 2 bases unmatched. From germline, CDR1 is MDHEN and CDR2 SYDVKM. The CDR3 covers 13 residues. The CDR3 loop is CASSLGLAGGPYF. CDR3 sequence (DNA): TGTGCCAGCAGTTTGGGACTAGCGGGAGGGCCGTACTTC.

The chain links TRBV13 to TRBJ2-1; 10 nucleotides agree with TRBD2. Germline CDR1 PRHDT, CDR2 FYEKMQ (reference sequence). The CDR3 has 14 amino acids. The junction had 0 bases not matched to a gene; V was cut back by 3 bases and J by 4 bases. The CDR3 DNA reads as TGTGCCAGCAGCTTTAGCGGGGGGTACAATGAGCAGTTCTTC. This codes for CASSFSGGYNEQFF. The full variable domain, with the rest looked up from reference TRBV13 and TRBJ2-1, is AAGVIQSPRHLIKEKRETATLKCYPIPRHDTVYWYQQGPGQDPQFLISFYEKMQSDKGSIPDRFSAQQFSDYHSELNMSSLELGDSALYFCASSFSGGYNEQFFGPGTRLTVL.

For this clone: This same CDR3 is encoded by further DNA sequences in the sample. V is TRBV19 and J is TRBJ1-4; D is undetermined. This CDR3 spans 14 amino acids. Between the trimmed V and J ends, which lost 5 bases and 4 bases, there was a span of 11 bases. Germline V gene lookup returns CDR1 LNHDA and CDR2 SQIVND (reference sequence). DNA for the CDR3: TGTGCCAGTAGTGCCCGGGATGGTAATGAAAAACTGTTTTTT. It translates to CASSARDGNEKLFF.

V usage is TRBV11-2 and J usage is TRBJ1-3; possible D gene TRBD1, 6 bases. The CDR3 is made up of 15 amino acids. Germline CDR1 SGHAT, CDR2 FQNNGV. V lost 2 bases and J lost 4, with 12 bases in between. CDR3 region: CASSLSRGQGNTIYF. The DNA for the CDR3 is TGTGCCAGCAGCTTATCTCGGGGGCAAGGAAACACCATATATTTT. Supplemented by reference TRBV11-2 and TRBJ1-3, the full variable domain reads EAGVAQSPRYKIIEKRQSVAFWCNPISGHATLYWYQQILGQGPKLLIQFQNNGVVDDSQLPKDRFSAERLKGVDSTLKIQPAKLEDSAVYLCASSLSRGQGNTIYFGEGSWLTVV.

CDR3 loop: CASSVAGTGVGYTF. The CDR3 DNA reads as TGTGCCAGCAGCGTAGCTGGGACAGGGGTTGGCTACACCTTC. The chain recombines TRBV9 with TRBJ1-2, with TRBD1 matching 10 bases. CDR3 length equals 14 residues. J gave up 7 bases and V 0 bases, and 3 bases lay outside the gene matches. Germline V CDR1 and CDR2: SGDLS, YYNGEE. Together with reference TRBV9 and TRBJ1-2, the CDR3 gives the full variable domain: DSGVTQTPKHLITATGQRVTLRCSPRSGDLSVYWYQQSLDQGLQFLIQYYNGEERAKGNILERFSAQQFPDLHSELNLSSLELGDSALYFCASSVAGTGVGYTFGSGTRLTVV.

This clone is a singleton in its sample. The CDR3 DNA follows: TGTGCCTGGAGTGCATCCGGGACAGGGATCTATGGCTACACCTTC. Its translation: CAWSASGTGIYGYTF. This chain joins TRBV30 and TRBJ1-2; 9 bases match TRBD1. The CDR3 sequence is 15 residues long. Germline V gene data show CDR1 as GTSNPN and CDR2 as SVGIG (reference sequence). J gave up 4 bases and V 1 base, and 7 bases lay outside the gene matches.

The chain recombines TRBV9 with TRBJ2-2; TRBD2 aligns across 7 bases. CDR3 length equals 16 residues. V lost 4 bases to trimming and J lost 0 bases; unmatched junction nucleotides: 6. Germline lookup yields CDR1 SGDLS and CDR2 YYNGEE. The CDR3 sequence: CASSKSTSANTGELFF. DNA for the CDR3: TGTGCCAGCAGCAAAAGCACTAGCGCGAACACCGGGGAGCTGTTTTTT.

The chain recombines TRBV19 with TRBJ1-3; D may be TRBD1 (5 bases). This CDR3 is built from 16 residues. CDR1 is LNHDA and CDR2 is SQIVND in the germline V gene (reference sequence). V shed 4 bases and J shed 0 bases, with 13 bases lying between them. The chain's CDR3 is CASSSRDPTSGNTIYF. The DNA for the CDR3 is TGTGCCAGTAGTAGCCGGGACCCGACCTCTGGAAACACCATATATTTT.

V gene TRBV7-8 combines with J gene TRBJ2-1; 9 nucleotides line up with TRBD2. In germline, CDR1 is SGHVS, CDR2 FQNEAQ. Losses at the gene ends were 6 bases for V and 1 base for J; bases not matched to a gene: 1. The CDR3 length is 14 residues. CDR3 protein: CASRSGGSYNEQFF. CDR3 nucleotides: TGTGCCAGCAGGAGCGGGGGGTCCTACAATGAGCAGTTCTTC.

This clone was seen a single time. This chain connects TRBV5-6 to TRBJ2-4; perhaps TRBD2 as D (6 bases). This CDR3 has 14 amino acids. CDR1 is SGHDT and CDR2 is YYEEEE in the germline V gene. V was clipped by 4 bases and J by 3 bases, with 11 bases between them. In DNA form, the CDR3 reads TGTGCCAGCAGCATCCGGGGAGGCAAAAACATTCAGTACTTC. This encodes CASSIRGGKNIQYF.

The rearrangement links TRBV4-2 to TRBJ1-1; 9 positions agree with TRBD1. Germline CDR1 and CDR2: LGHNA and YNFKEQ. V lost 4 bases and J lost 3; bases outside the gene matches: 0. The CDR3 is 13 amino acids. The CDR3 region is CASSRDRDTEAFF. In nucleotides, the CDR3 is TGTGCCAGCAGCCGGGACAGGGACACTGAAGCTTTCTTT.

This chain uses TRBV5-6 with TRBJ1-3; D is uncertain. Deletions cut 4 bases from V and 9 bases from J, with 14 bases between. The CDR3 sequence is 13 residues long. Germline CDR1 and CDR2: SGHDT and YYEEEE. The CDR3 loop is CASSLGRSGTIYF. The DNA for the CDR3 is TGTGCCAGCAGCCTCGGGAGGAGTGGCACCATATATTTT. Using reference TRBV5-6 and TRBJ1-3 for the parts outside the CDR3, the full variable domain is DAGVTQSPTHLIKTRGQQVTLRCSPKSGHDTVSWYQQALGQGPQFIFQYYEEEERQRGNFPDRFSGHQFPNYSSELNVNALLLGDSALYLCASSLGRSGTIYFGEGSWLTVV.

Turning to this clone: This may be a read error: a much more frequent sequence differs by one nucleotide. Other DNA sequences from this sample encode an identical CDR3 as well. This chain joins TRBV2 and TRBJ1-2; 8 bases match TRBD1. V dropped 3 bases and J dropped 2; count of bases not matched to a gene: 2. Germline V gene lookup returns CDR1 SNHLY and CDR2 FYNNEI. The CDR3 has 14 residues. The CDR3 coding sequence is TGTGCCAGCAGTGACACAGGGGGAAACTATGGCTACACCTTC. Residues: CASSDTGGNYGYTF.

V gene TRBV5-1 combines with J gene TRBJ1-4; no definite D call. The CDR3 loop spans 15 amino acids. V lost 2 bases, J lost 0 bases, and 8 bases lay in between. The germline gives CDR1 SGHRS, CDR2 YFSETQ. The CDR3 nucleotides are TGCGCCAGCAGCTTAGGCCCAGCAACTAATGAAAAACTGTTTTTT. Translation gives CASSLGPATNEKLFF. The whole variable domain, remainder taken from reference TRBV5-1 and TRBJ1-4, is KAGVTQTPRYLIKTRGQQVTLSCSPISGHRSVSWYQQTPGQGLQFLFEYFSETQRNKGNFPGRFSGRQFSNSRSEMNVSTLELGDSALYLCASSLGPATNEKLFFGSGTQLSVL.

The J gene is TRBJ2-5, the V gene TRBV4-3; 10 nucleotides line up with TRBD1. Germline CDR1 LGHNA, CDR2 YSLEER. CDR3 length: 17 residues. The J segment lost 5 bases and the V segment lost 0 bases, leaving 9 bases of the junction unmatched. CDR3 DNA: TGCGCCAGCAGCCAAGAGCGAGCCGGGACAGGGGCCGAGACCCAGTACTTC. It codes for CASSQERAGTGAETQYF.